These T cell receptor beta chains were read from a single sample in a study of cytotoxic CD8 clonotypes in ibrutinib-treated CLL. Libraries were prepared by immunoSEQ multiplex PCR; TCRdb keeps only in-frame clonotypes and omits some of them. The profile covers about 200,000 clones, with more than 75% appearing a single time and over 9.5% taken by the ten largest. Source: PBMCs, taken after 12 months of ibrutinib treatment. The receptors derive from a human donor with chronic lymphocytic leukemia. CDR3s include the opening cysteine and the closing phenylalanine or tryptophan. The order of the fields is D gene, J gene, V gene, clone size, CDR3 DNA, CDR3 protein. D genes are given only for firm matches. Only part of the rows carry a size: once, few, many, or a class if the clone is expanded.

>-|TRBJ2-1|TRBV6-1|once
TGTGCCAGCAGTGGTTTGCTTAGCGAAGGCGATGAGCAGTTCTTC
CASSGLLSEGDEQFF
>-|TRBJ2-6|TRBV5-6|-
TGTGCCAGCAGCTTTAGAAGTCGGTCCTCTGGGGCCAACGTCCTGACTTTC
CASSFRSRSSGANVLTF
>-|TRBJ2-3|TRBV18|-
TGTGCCAGCTCACCGCGGAAGGGCAGCACAGATACGCAGTATTTT
CASSPRKGSTDTQYF
>-|TRBJ1-2|TRBV10-3|-
TGTGCCACTCGGGACTCTCTCTGGGGTGGCTACACCTTC
CATRDSLWGGYTF
>-|TRBJ2-3|TRBV10-1|-
TGCGCCAGCAGTGAGTCGACAGATACGCAGTATTTT
CASSESTDTQYF
>-|TRBJ1-2|TRBV28|-
TGTGCCAGCAGTAAAACAGGCGTCTATGGCTACACCTTC
CASSKTGVYGYTF
>-|TRBJ2-2|TRBV18|few
TGTGCCAGCTCACCCTCCCGCGCGAACACCGGGGAGCTGTTTTTT
CASSPSRANTGELFF
>-|TRBJ2-7|TRBV19|-
TGTGCCAGTAGGGAGGGCCTCCTATCTACCTACGAGCAGTACTTC
CASREGLLSTYEQYF
>TRBD1|TRBJ1-1|TRBV2|-
TGTGCCAGCGGACAGGGGGCGGGGGAAAACACTGAAGCTTTCTTT
CASGQGAGENTEAFF
>-|TRBJ2-7|TRBV19|-
TGTGCCAGTAGTTTAGGAGCAGGCTACGAGCAGTACTTC
CASSLGAGYEQYF
>TRBD2|TRBJ2-5|TRBV5-1|-
TGCGCCAGCAGCTTGGCTAGCGGGAGGAGAGGTGAGACCCAGTACTTC
CASSLASGRRGETQYF
>-|TRBJ2-7|TRBV19|-
TGTGCCAGTAGTATAGGGCCTGGCGAGCAGTACTTC
CASSIGPGEQYF
>-|TRBJ2-3|TRBV5-1|once
TGCGCCAGCAGCACCCCGGACAGCCTTATGGGCACGGATACGCAGTATTTT
CASSTPDSLMGTDTQYF
>-|TRBJ1-5|TRBV25-1|-
TGTGCCAGCGGAGATACAGGGTCCCTTAATCAGCCCCAGCATTTT
CASGDTGSLNQPQHF
>-|TRBJ2-3|TRBV7-3|-
TGTGCCAGCAGCGGGAGTAGCGATACAGATACGCAGTATTTT
CASSGSSDTDTQYF
>TRBD1|TRBJ1-4|TRBV4-2|-
TGTGCCAGCAGCCAGGGACAGGGGGACGAAAAACTGTTTTTT
CASSQGQGDEKLFF
>TRBD1|TRBJ1-1|TRBV19|-
TGTGCCAGTAGTATAGCAGGGGGACGAAGTATTACTGAAGCTTTCTTT
CASSIAGGRSITEAFF
>TRBD1|TRBJ1-2|TRBV28|few
TGTGCCAGCAGCTTAGACAGGGTCTATGGCTACACCTTC
CASSLDRVYGYTF
>-|TRBJ1-3|TRBV5-4|few
TGTGCCAGCAGCTTGGATCAGGGCACAAACACCATATATTTT
CASSLDQGTNTIYF
>-|TRBJ2-1|TRBV5-1|-
TGCGCCAGCAGCTTGGGCCAGAGCTCCTACAATGAGCAGTTCTTC
CASSLGQSSYNEQFF
>-|TRBJ2-1|TRBV25-1|-
TGTGCCAGCAGTGAAGTGGACAATGAGCAGTTCTTC
CASSEVDNEQFF
>-|TRBJ2-7|TRBV7-9|-
TGTGCCAGCAGCTCAACCGGGACATCGGGATCCTACGAGCAGTACTTC
CASSSTGTSGSYEQYF
>-|TRBJ2-3|TRBV7-9|-
TGTGCCAGCAGCTTCCTGCCAGATACGCAGTATTTT
CASSFLPDTQYF
>-|TRBJ1-6|TRBV11-2|-
TGTGCCAGCAGCTTAGTCTTGGGGTCACCCCTCCACTTT
CASSLVLGSPLHF